The entry below describes one T cell receptor (beta chain). Its antigen is unidentified. The sample is drawn from a study of blood T cells in healthy people across ages. Study observations and caveats: With naive T cell percentage, TCR beta diversity showed a strong correlation.

A second PCR, run for about 6 to 12 cycles, used a sample-barcoded 5' primer plus a J-beta primer mix. TCRdb ran MiXCR on the 5' RACE reads and lists one entry per CDR3 protein. The sample holds about a million distinct CDR3 sequences, roughly half seen once. This sequence originates from a woman in her fifties or sixties in good health. The sample taken for sequencing was blood.

In nucleotides, the CDR3 is TGCAGTGCTAGAGTAGATCCGGGACAGACTAACTATGGCTACACCTTC. Translating gives CSARVDPGQTNYGYTF. V and J are TRBV20-1 and TRBJ1-2; 7 bases match TRBD1. Germline assignment: CDR1 DFQATT and CDR2 SNEGSKA (reference sequence). This CDR3 is built from 16 residues. V was pared by 1 base and J by 0 bases, with 8 bases of the junction left unmatched.